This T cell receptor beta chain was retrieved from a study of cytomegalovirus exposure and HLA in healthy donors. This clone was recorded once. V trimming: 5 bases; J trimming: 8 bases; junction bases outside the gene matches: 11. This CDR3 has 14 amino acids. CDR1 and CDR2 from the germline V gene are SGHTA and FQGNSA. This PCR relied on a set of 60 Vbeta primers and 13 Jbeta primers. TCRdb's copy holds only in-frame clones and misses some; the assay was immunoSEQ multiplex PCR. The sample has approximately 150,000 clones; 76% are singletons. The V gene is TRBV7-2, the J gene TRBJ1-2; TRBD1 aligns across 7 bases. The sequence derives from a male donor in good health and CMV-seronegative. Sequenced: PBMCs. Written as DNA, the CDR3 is TGTGCCAGCAGCCCACAGGGGTTCTCTTGGGGCTACACCTTC. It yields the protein CASSPQGFSWGYTF.